This passage covers 13 T cell receptor beta chains from one sample sequenced in a study of control samples from healthy donors and cancer patients. Clones were read by immunoSEQ multiplex PCR, and TCRdb kept only the in-frame ones, dropping some. The sample includes approximately 88,000 clones, about nine tenths of them seen just once. The sequenced sample was blood. All receptors come from a woman aged 30 to 39 in good health.

This rearrangement joins TRBV27 to TRBJ2-3; D is uncertain. Germline CDR1 is MNHEY and CDR2 is SMNVEV (reference sequence). The CDR3 loop spans 13 amino acids. V was trimmed by 6 bases and J by 7 bases, leaving 14 bases between them. The DNA for the CDR3 is TGTGCCAGCAGGCCAACCGGAGCAAATACGCAGTATTTT. Translated, it gives CASRPTGANTQYF.

The J gene is TRBJ1-1, the V gene TRBV18; 9 bases align to TRBD1. The CDR3 runs to 17 residues. J was trimmed by 0 bases and V by 3 bases; bases with no gene match: 8. From germline, CDR1 is KGHSH and CDR2 LQKENI. The CDR3 reads CASSPSMGQGLNTEAFF. The CDR3 DNA is TGTGCCAGCTCACCTAGTATGGGACAGGGCTTGAACACTGAAGCTTTCTTT.

This clone appeared a single time. The chain's CDR3 is CASSLGGQGQRTLNYGYTF. As DNA, the CDR3 is TGCGCCAGCAGCTTGGGAGGACAGGGACAGCGGACGCTCAACTATGGCTACACCTTC. The rearrangement links TRBV5-1 to TRBJ1-2, with 8 bases aligning to TRBD1. From germline, CDR1 is SGHRS and CDR2 YFSETQ. Losses at the gene ends were 0 bases for V and 2 bases for J; bases not matched to a gene: 15. This CDR3 contains 19 residues.

This clone has only a few counts. The rearrangement links TRBV5-1 to TRBJ1-2; 10 positions agree with TRBD1. This CDR3 is built from 14 residues. CDR1 is SGHRS and CDR2 is YFSETQ in the germline V gene. V was clipped by 4 bases and J by 7 bases; unmatched bases: 7. The CDR3 DNA sequence: TGCGCCAGCAGCACTGGACAGGGGGACTCTGGCTACACCTTC. This translates into CASSTGQGDSGYTF.

This clone was counted between two and nine times. The J gene is TRBJ2-2, the V gene TRBV7-8; the match to TRBD1 covers 8 bases. Trimming took 5 bases from V and 4 from J; bases not matched to a gene: 9. The CDR3 is made up of 16 amino acids. Germline V gene lookup returns CDR1 SGHVS and CDR2 FQNEAQ. CDR3 loop: CASSAHTGGSTGELFF. The CDR3, as DNA: TGTGCCAGCAGCGCCCATACAGGGGGTAGCACCGGGGAGCTGTTTTTT.

In DNA, the CDR3 is TGTGCCTGGAGCGCCGCAGGGGGGAGCAATCAGCCCCAGCATTTT. It codes for CAWSAAGGSNQPQHF. The chain is built from TRBV30 and TRBJ1-5, with 7 nucleotides matching TRBD1. V was clipped by 3 bases and J by 1 base; unmatched bases: 6. Per germline, CDR1 GTSNPN and CDR2 SVGIG (reference sequence). This CDR3 has 15 amino acids. Full variable domain (remainder filled in from reference TRBV30 and TRBJ1-5): SQTIHQWPATLVQPVGSPLSLECTVEGTSNPNLYWYRQAAGRGLQLLFYSVGIGQISSEVPQNLSASRPQDRQFILSSKKLLLSDSGFYLCAWSAAGGSNQPQHFGDGTRLSIL.

The V gene is TRBV15, the J gene TRBJ1-4; possibly TRBD1 for D (6 bases). The CDR3 covers 16 residues. V lost 1 base and J lost 7, with 16 bases in between. Germline V gene lookup returns CDR1 LNHNV and CDR2 YYDKDF (reference sequence). CDR3 coding DNA: TGTGCCACCAGCAGAGGGTCCTACAGGGTGGGTGAAAAACTGTTTTTT. This encodes CATSRGSYRVGEKLFF.

In this sample, this clone turned up a few times. The gene calls are TRBV27 and TRBJ2-3, with D perhaps TRBD1 (6 bases). CDR3 length equals 16 residues. V lost 3 bases, J lost 2 bases, and 15 bases lay in between. Germline V gene data show CDR1 as MNHEY and CDR2 as SMNVEV (reference sequence). The CDR3 region has the DNA TGTGCCAGCAGTTTTGAGGGGTGGGGGCACACAGATACGCAGTATTTT. This codes for CASSFEGWGHTDTQYF.

The chain uses TRBV19 and TRBJ1-1, with a weak D call TRBD1 (5 bases). Germline lookup yields CDR1 LNHDA and CDR2 SQIVND (reference sequence). The V end lost 4 bases, the J end lost 5 bases, and 17 bases lay between the germline ends. This CDR3 has 15 amino acids. The chain's CDR3 is CASSSGTGSWTEAFF. CDR3 coding DNA: TGTGCCAGTAGTAGCGGGACGGGGAGTTGGACTGAAGCTTTCTTT.

This clone was recorded once. This chain connects TRBV28 to TRBJ1-1; tentative D call: TRBD1 (6 bases). The CDR3 runs to 16 residues. V lost 10 bases, J lost 0 bases, and 21 bases lay in between. Looked up from germline, CDR1 is MDHEN and CDR2 is SYDVKM. The CDR3 is CATSPPQGRMNTEAFF. The CDR3 nucleotides are TGTGCCACCTCTCCCCCCCAGGGGAGGATGAACACTGAAGCTTTCTTT.

This sequence joins TRBV3-1 (or the pseudogene TRBV3-2) and TRBJ2-4, with D unclear. Germline CDR1 is LGHDT and CDR2 is YNNKEL (reference sequence). CDR3 length: 16 residues. Trimming left V 7 bases short and J 0 bases short, with 16 bases between. Here the CDR3 DNA reads TGTGCCAGCACCTCCGGTGTCCTTCTAGCCAAAAACATTCAGTACTTC. As protein: CASTSGVLLAKNIQYF.

The rearrangement uses TRBV9 and TRBJ2-1, with 10 nucleotides matching TRBD2. The trim removed 0 bases at V and 0 bases at J, leaving 9 bases unmatched. The germline CDR1 and CDR2 sequences are SGDLS and YYNGEE. The CDR3 covers 19 residues. In DNA, the CDR3 is TGTGCCAGCAGCGTAGTAGCGGGAGGCCCCCTAAGCTCCTACAATGAGCAGTTCTTC. Translating it yields CASSVVAGGPLSSYNEQFF.

The rearrangement links TRBV18 to TRBJ2-7; 9 bases map to TRBD1. The CDR3 contains 16 residues. With 6 bases clipped from V and 4 bases from J, the junction kept 13 bases outside the gene matches. Germline CDR1 is KGHSH and CDR2 is LQKENI. CDR3 in DNA: TGTGCCAGCTCTCCTTCCTCACAGGGGGCGCGATACGAGCAGTACTTC. Its protein product is CASSPSSQGARYEQYF. The whole variable domain, filled in from reference TRBV18 and TRBJ2-7, reads NAGVMQNPRHLVRRRGQEARLRCSPMKGHSHVYWYRQLPEEGLKFMVYLQKENIIDESGMPKERFSAEFPKEGPSILRIQQVVRGDSAAYFCASSPSSQGARYEQYFGPGTRLTVT.